The entry that follows covers one T cell receptor (beta chain) sequence. This clonotype appeared a few times. No antigen is known for it. No qualities accompany the bases; no much larger clone lies one base away. Library prep was done by 5' RACE. Sequencer: NextSeq 500. To correct for sequencing error and PCR bias, the TCR library protocol tagged individual cDNA molecules with unique molecular identifiers. Sequencing covered both TCR alpha and beta chains, and within each sample the abundances of alpha and beta sequences were tightly co-correlated. For the original study's pipeline: Decombinator V4 was used to perform V gene, J gene and CDR3 annotation of TCR sequences. Expanded TCRs were defined as changing significantly between any two time points under a Poisson model with p below 0.0001. TCR abundances were normalised to the total number of TCRs sequenced in each sample and reported as counts per million. MAIT TCRs were defined by TRAV1-2 paired with TRAJ12, TRAJ20 or TRAJ33, and iNKT TCRs by TRAV10 paired with TRAJ18. VDJdb, accessed 1 November 2021, was searched for CMV, EBV and SARS-CoV-2 annotated TCRs, with TCRs annotated for multiple antigens excluded. The public reads were reprocessed in TCRdb via fastp at Q25 and MiXCR, keeping in-frame beta chains. When rows share a CDR3 protein, they turn into one entry using the most common DNA and genes. The V and J calls and clone size are TCRdb's, not the authors'. Across this sample there are about 64,000 distinct CDR3 sequences, with roughly 18% seen only once. The ten biggest clones cover 8% to 10% of the sample.

Looking up the germline V gene (reference sequence) yields CDR1 MNHNY and CDR2 SVGAGI. At the junction V is shortened by 2 bases and J by 7 bases, with 14 bases in between. The CDR3 starts with the cysteine, ends with the phenylalanine, and has 14 residues. Of all the DNA, just the CDR3 is kept, 42 bases in frame from base 1. The study was a case-control design nested within a healthcare worker cohort in London, UK, with weekly nasopharyngeal swab PCR tests and blood sampling. Between 23 and 31 March 2020, the week of the UK lockdown, healthcare workers were enrolled and then followed up weekly for as long as 16 weeks. The data belong to a study of early T cells in non-severe SARS-CoV-2 infection (dated by TCRdb to about 2021). Describing the broader study: TCR sequencing used bulk RNA from unsorted whole blood, so alpha and beta chains could not be paired. Overall study outcomes, separate from this receptor: Matching against VDJdb was skewed toward anti-spike CD8 responses, likely underestimated virus-specific expansions, and missed private and CD4 specificities.

The chain uses TRBV6-6 and TRBJ1-1, with the identity of the D gene unclear. This specimen consisted of whole blood, obtained at baseline. This sequence originates from an adult who was a healthcare worker with PCR-confirmed SARS-CoV-2 infection or an uninfected control (not recorded which). The CDR3 reads as follows: CASSYEAMGHEAFF. The nucleotide sequence is given as TGTGCCAGCAGTTACGAGGCTATGGGCCATGAAGCTTTCTTT.